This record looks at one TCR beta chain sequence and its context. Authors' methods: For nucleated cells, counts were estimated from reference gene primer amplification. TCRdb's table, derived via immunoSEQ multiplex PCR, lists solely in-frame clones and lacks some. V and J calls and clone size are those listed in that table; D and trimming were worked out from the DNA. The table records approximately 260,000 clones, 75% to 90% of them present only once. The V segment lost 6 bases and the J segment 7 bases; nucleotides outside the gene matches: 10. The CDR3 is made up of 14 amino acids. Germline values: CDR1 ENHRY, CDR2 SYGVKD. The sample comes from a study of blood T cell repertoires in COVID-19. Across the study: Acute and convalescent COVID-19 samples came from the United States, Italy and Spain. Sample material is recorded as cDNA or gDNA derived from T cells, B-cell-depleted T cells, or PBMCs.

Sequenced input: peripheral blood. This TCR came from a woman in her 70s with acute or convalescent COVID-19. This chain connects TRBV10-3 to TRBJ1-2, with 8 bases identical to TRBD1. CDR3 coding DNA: TGTGCCATCAGAGCAACGCAGGGGGCCGGTGGCTACACCTTC. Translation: CAIRATQGAGGYTF.